The clone carrying this T cell receptor (beta chain) was found many times. The target antigen is unknown. This specimen comes from a study of T cells in Graves' hyperthyroidism and ophthalmopathy. General study points: Most clonotypes expanded in thyroid above 0.001 were likewise present in blood.

The study left out patients who had uncontrolled infection, other autoimmune disease, pregnancy or lactation. The V gene's germline CDR1 is SNHLY and CDR2 FYNNEI. This CDR3 is 12 amino acids long. With V trimmed by 6 bases and J by 5 bases, 3 bases remained unmatched. TCR beta CDR3 regions were amplified from RNA. Using the HTBI primer set, a first-round RT-PCR was run on the TCR CDR3. TCRdb independently ran MiXCR on the multiplex PCR reads; one entry per CDR3 protein. The sample has about 610,000 distinct CDR3 sequences, roughly 46% seen once; the top ten hold around 7.7%. This clonotype was obtained from a woman between 18 and 30 years old with Graves' hyperthyroidism. The sequencing sample was made of peripheral blood or thyroid tissue (not recorded which). The chain combines TRBV2 with TRBJ1-2; 7 nucleotides line up with TRBD1. CDR3 region: CASRDRLYGYTF. The CDR3 region has the DNA TGTGCCAGCAGGGACAGGTTGTATGGCTACACCTTC.